This TCR beta chain was captured by sequencing in a study of cytomegalovirus exposure and HLA in healthy donors. Findings and limits, study-wide: Cytomegalovirus status was reportedly diagnosed by the classifier with high specificity and sensitivity.

Points on this clone: Its antigen remains unknown.

Primers included in the PCR were 60 Vbeta and 13 Jbeta primers. Authors' analysis steps: An analysis that came later counted around 80 million unique TCR beta chains, around 10 million shared. Libraries were prepared by immunoSEQ multiplex PCR; TCRdb keeps only in-frame clonotypes and omits some of them. Clone size and the V and J calls come from that table; the DNA yielded D and trimming. The data hold a few hundred thousand clones, with around 90% observed a single time. The specimen sequenced was PBMCs. The receptor's source is a girl between 2 and 10 years old in good health and CMV-seronegative.

The CDR3, as DNA: TGCGCCAGCAGCTTGGGGAGGGAGGCGAACACCGGGGAGCTGTTTTTT. Its protein is CASSLGREANTGELFF. The genes are TRBV5-1 and TRBJ2-2; D possibly corresponds to TRBD2 (6 bases). The CDR3 runs to 16 residues. The ends were cut back, 0 bases at V and 0 bases at J, with 9 bases in the middle. CDR1 is SGHRS, CDR2 YFSETQ, per germline.